This TCR beta chain is from a study of blood T cells in healthy people across ages. Study-wide results and caveats: The recorded TCR beta diversity per million T cells decreased in a roughly linear manner with age.

Combining a sample-barcoded 5' primer with a J-beta primer mix, a second PCR ran for about 7 to 12 cycles. Each CDR3 protein gets one entry after TCRdb re-called the 5' RACE reads with MiXCR. Found here are roughly 730,000 distinct CDR3 sequences, roughly 56% of them singletons; the top ten hold 20% to 30%. Donors were healthy Caucasian individuals from Russia aged roughly 6 to 95. In each sample, at least 7 million PBMCs were isolated. This clonotype was seen only a few times. The antigen is not known. With 4 bases clipped from V and 9 bases from J, the junction kept 11 bases outside the gene matches. The CDR3 contains 14 residues. The germline CDR1 and CDR2 sequences are MNHEY and SMNVEV (reference sequence).

This receptor was identified in a man aged 35-49 years in good health. The V call is TRBV27, the J call TRBJ2-5; 7 positions match TRBD2. The sample was blood. The CDR3 DNA is TGTGCCAGCAGTTCGTTACTAGCGCTGGGGGCCCAGTACTTC. It encodes CASSSLLALGAQYF.